This T cell receptor beta chain was sequenced during a study of blood T cell repertoires in COVID-19. In the study overall: Acute and convalescent COVID-19 specimens originated in the United States, Italy and Spain. T cells, B-cell-depleted T cells, or PBMCs provided the cDNA or gDNA that served as material.

This clone showed up just once. The germline V gene has CDR1 SNHLY and CDR2 FYNNEI. This CDR3 spans 14 amino acids. V was cut by 3 bases and J by 2 bases, with 9 bases left in between. Methods used by the authors: Amplification with reference gene primers provided the estimates of nucleated cell counts. Sequencing used immunoSEQ multiplex PCR; TCRdb keeps in-frame clones, though not all of them. V, J and clone size derive from that table, while D and trimming were established from the DNA sequence. The sample comprises under 200,000 clones, 60% to 85% of which are singletons, and approximately 7.6% rests with the top ten. Patients of the Seattle cohort, enrolled during active infection, were followed longitudinally.

Sequencing input: peripheral blood. This TCR was sampled from a woman aged 60-75 years with COVID-19, enrolled during active disease. The chain employs TRBV2 and TRBJ2-3, with D maybe TRBD2 (5 bases). The CDR3 coding sequence is TGTGCCAGCAGTGACCAGCGGAACACAGATACGCAGTATTTT. It yields the protein CASSDQRNTDTQYF.